Listed below are T cell receptor beta chains from one sample, sequenced in a study of blood T cell repertoires in COVID-19. The data were produced by immunoSEQ multiplex PCR, yet TCRdb's version contains in-frame clones alone and is incomplete. This table has roughly 250,000 clones, around 90% appearing once. Sequenced: peripheral blood. The receptors derive from a woman between 25 and 40 years old with acute or convalescent COVID-19. The CDR3 runs from the conserved cysteine through the conserved F or W. Fields, in order: V gene, J gene, CDR3 protein.

TRBV5-3,TRBJ2-7,CATTWDSPYEQYF
TRBV24-1,TRBJ1-2,CATSDVGQLYGYTF
TRBV7-2,TRBJ2-3,CASSRGVGPPDTQYF
TRBV6-5,TRBJ2-1,CASSKRRIDYNEQFF
TRBV15,TRBJ1-2,CATSREVGGRDGYTF
TRBV2,TRBJ2-6,CASSVRGQGSGANVLTF
TRBV7-8,TRBJ2-7,CASSLGINRGRDRSYEQYF
TRBV14,TRBJ2-3,CASSQVPGTSGSYTDTQYF
TRBV19,TRBJ1-2,CASSIPLGANYGYTF
TRBV19,TRBJ1-3,CASSSTGVGNTIYF
TRBV18,TRBJ2-7,CASSPGQGPHEQYF
TRBV5-1,TRBJ1-1,CASSLVGRTEAFF
TRBV7-8,TRBJ2-5,CASIKKPGQKETQYF
TRBV7-2,TRBJ2-7,CASSLESRVSSYEQYF
TRBV9,TRBJ2-7,CASSVATGGYEQYF
TRBV29-1,TRBJ2-1,CSVVTGTSRYNEQFF
TRBV4-3,TRBJ1-2,CASSQDFGDGYTF
TRBV29-1,TRBJ2-7,CSVEAGSSGRSYEQYF
TRBV6-5,TRBJ2-7,CASSPGTGSYEQYF
TRBV10-3,TRBJ2-2,CATNRQGQGHGNTGELFF
TRBV24-1,TRBJ2-2,CATSALARGELFF
TRBV7-9,TRBJ2-7,CASSLPGAYEQYF
TRBV25-1,TRBJ2-7,CASSVRGTSPYEQYF
TRBV9,TRBJ1-1,CASSVVGQGETEAFF
TRBV5-6,TRBJ1-2,CASSLGQDLRGYTF
TRBV29-1,TRBJ1-2,CSVVTQGLNYGYTF
TRBV6-5,TRBJ1-5,CASSSQGISNQPQHF
TRBV4-3,TRBJ2-7,CASSLGLAGTYEQYF
TRBV19,TRBJ1-1,CASSTWDRGTEAFF
TRBV18,TRBJ2-1,CASSPGTSGAYNEQFF
TRBV5-6,TRBJ2-1,CASSPGGLAGGSYNEQFF
TRBV20-1,TRBJ2-1,CSASLRAGSYNEQFF
TRBV23-1,TRBJ2-2,CASSPLPKNGTWANTGELFF
TRBV4-3,TRBJ1-1,CASSQGARGGTEAFF
TRBV30,TRBJ2-3,CAWSVGSGRFRADTQYF
TRBV18,TRBJ2-7,CASSPQTNYEQYF
TRBV24-1,TRBJ2-3,CATSDHRTSTDTQYF
TRBV14,TRBJ2-1,CASSQAVGLAGSNEQFF
TRBV6-5,TRBJ2-1,CASKTSHYNEQFF
TRBV6-2/TRBV6-3,TRBJ1-1,CASSYGGPNTEAFF
TRBV2,TRBJ1-1,CASSQGQGGHTEAFF
TRBV19,TRBJ2-2,CASSPLGSSTGELFF
TRBV4-1,TRBJ1-4,CASSRKGTGAEKLFF
TRBV18,TRBJ2-7,CASSLRQGTDEQYF
TRBV7-8,TRBJ1-5,CASKGAGNQPQHF
TRBV19,TRBJ1-5,CASSIFQNSNQPQHF
TRBV3-1/TRBV3-2,TRBJ1-1,CASNRQGGIGNTEAFF